This T cell receptor (beta chain) appears in the sequencing data of a study of OX40 agonist ivuxolimab in advanced cancers. Study-level background: At doses from 0.01 to 10 mg/kg, patients were given intravenous ivuxolimab every 2 weeks.

Method: immunoSEQ multiplex PCR; TCRdb's copy keeps in-frame clones and lacks some. The sample consists of some 70,000 clones, about 92% of them appearing once. The CDR3 is made up of 14 amino acids. Trimming removed 5 bases at V and 6 bases at J, with 17 bases between. From germline, CDR1 is SGHRS and CDR2 YFSETQ. The TCR originated in an adult with an advanced solid tumor such as melanoma, head and neck, liver or kidney cancer. The sample consisted of CD4+ or CD8+ T cells sorted from blood, taken in a trial of the OX40 agonist ivuxolimab. The rearrangement joins TRBV5-1 to TRBJ2-5, with D possibly being TRBD2 (7 bases). CDR3 coding DNA: TGCGCCAGCAGGGTTACCGGGGGGCCTCAGACCCAGTACTTC. This codes for CASRVTGGPQTQYF.